The rows below give T cell receptor beta chains drawn from one sample of a study of blood T cell repertoires in COVID-19. Profiling relied on immunoSEQ multiplex PCR, and the TCRdb table lists in-frame clones only, not all of them. The sample lists 150,000 or so clones; roughly 90% were seen once. Sample: PBMCs or T cells enriched from blood (not recorded which). Receptor source: a human donor with acute COVID-19. The donor label of this sample is uncertain. The CDR3 runs from the conserved cysteine through the conserved F or W. The order of the fields is V gene, D gene, CDR3 protein. D genes are given only for firm matches.

V gene: TRBV23-1; D gene: -; CDR3 protein: CASSQSGLSGHGELFF
V gene: TRBV9; D gene: TRBD1; CDR3 protein: CASNDNPGQGDYGYTF
V gene: TRBV7-2; D gene: TRBD1; CDR3 protein: CASSFRDRDSPLHF
V gene: TRBV19; D gene: TRBD1; CDR3 protein: CASRGDREETQYF
V gene: TRBV4-3; D gene: TRBD2; CDR3 protein: CASSQRLAGAPEQFF
V gene: TRBV7-8; D gene: -; CDR3 protein: CASSSLFSIGLTDTQYF
V gene: TRBV29-1; D gene: -; CDR3 protein: CSVGPGDGANTEAFF
V gene: TRBV10-1; D gene: TRBD1; CDR3 protein: CASSESAGQGADTQYF
V gene: TRBV5-5; D gene: TRBD1; CDR3 protein: CASSYTGTGNTGELFF
V gene: TRBV19; D gene: -; CDR3 protein: CASSIGTAIMNTEAFF
V gene: TRBV27; D gene: TRBD1; CDR3 protein: CASSLTRTGSLNSPLHF
V gene: TRBV6-2/TRBV6-3; D gene: TRBD1; CDR3 protein: CASSYLDRGLNNEQFF
V gene: TRBV18; D gene: -; CDR3 protein: CASSLSRTVTAGANVLTF
V gene: TRBV9; D gene: -; CDR3 protein: CASSEAGGGYSTDTQYF
V gene: TRBV18; D gene: -; CDR3 protein: CASSPPSGRYTQYF
V gene: TRBV25-1; D gene: -; CDR3 protein: CASSDMNTEAFF